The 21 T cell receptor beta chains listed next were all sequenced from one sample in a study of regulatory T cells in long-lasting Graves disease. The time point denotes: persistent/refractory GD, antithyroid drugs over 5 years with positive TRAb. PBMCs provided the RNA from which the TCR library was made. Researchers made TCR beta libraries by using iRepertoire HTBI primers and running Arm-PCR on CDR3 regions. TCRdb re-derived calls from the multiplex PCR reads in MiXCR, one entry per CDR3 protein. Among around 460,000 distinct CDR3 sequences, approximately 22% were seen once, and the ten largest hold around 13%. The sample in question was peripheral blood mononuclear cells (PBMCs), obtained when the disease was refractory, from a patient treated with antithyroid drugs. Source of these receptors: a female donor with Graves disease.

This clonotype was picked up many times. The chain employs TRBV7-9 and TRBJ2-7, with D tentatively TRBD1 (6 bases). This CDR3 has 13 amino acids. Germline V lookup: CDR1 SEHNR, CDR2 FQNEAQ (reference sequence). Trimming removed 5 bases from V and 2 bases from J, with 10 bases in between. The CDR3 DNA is TGTGCCAGCAGCAAGGGGACAACCTACGAGCAGTACTTC. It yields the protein CASSKGTTYEQYF.

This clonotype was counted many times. The CDR3 DNA reads TGTGCCAGCAGTACGGGTGGGGGGTCCCCTAACTATGGCTACACCTTC. As protein: CASSTGGGSPNYGYTF. V and J are TRBV12-3 or TRBV12-4 and TRBJ1-2; the D gene is possibly TRBD1 (5 bases). V shed 5 bases and J shed 0 bases, with 16 bases lying between them. There are 16 residues in the CDR3.

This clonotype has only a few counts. CDR3 amino acids: CSVVGDTGELFF. The CDR3 bases are TGCAGCGTTGTTGGCGACACCGGGGAGCTGTTTTTT. The V and J genes are TRBV29-1 and TRBJ2-2; D call uncertain. V lost 4 bases and J 3 bases, leaving 6 bases between the germline ends. Germline V CDR1 and CDR2: SQVTM, ANQGSEA. This CDR3 has 12 amino acids.

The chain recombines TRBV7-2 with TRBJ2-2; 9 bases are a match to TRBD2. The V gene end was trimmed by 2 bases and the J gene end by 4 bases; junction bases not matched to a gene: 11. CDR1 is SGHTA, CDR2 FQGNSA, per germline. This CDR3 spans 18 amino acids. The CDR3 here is CASSLRAVGGGATGELFF. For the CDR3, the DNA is TGTGCCAGCAGCTTACGTGCGGTGGGCGGGGGGGCCACCGGGGAGCTGTTTTTT.

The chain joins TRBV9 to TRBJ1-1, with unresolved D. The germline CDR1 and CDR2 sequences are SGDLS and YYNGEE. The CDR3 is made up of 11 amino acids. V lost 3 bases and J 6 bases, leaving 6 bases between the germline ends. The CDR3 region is CASSDTAEAFF. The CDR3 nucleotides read TGTGCCAGCAGCGATACAGCTGAAGCTTTCTTT.

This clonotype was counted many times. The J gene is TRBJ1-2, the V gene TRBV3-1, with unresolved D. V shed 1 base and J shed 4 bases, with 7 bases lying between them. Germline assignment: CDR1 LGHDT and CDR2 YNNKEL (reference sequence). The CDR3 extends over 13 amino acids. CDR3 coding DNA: TGTGCCAGCAGCCAAGGGGGTGGCTATGGCTACACCTTC. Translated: CASSQGGGYGYTF. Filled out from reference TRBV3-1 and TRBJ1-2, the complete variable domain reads DTAVSQTPKYLVTQMGNDKSIKCEQNLGHDTMYWYKQDSKKFLKIMFSYNNKELIINETVPNRFSPKSPDKAHLNLHINSLELGDSAVYFCASSQGGGYGYTFGSGTRLTVV.

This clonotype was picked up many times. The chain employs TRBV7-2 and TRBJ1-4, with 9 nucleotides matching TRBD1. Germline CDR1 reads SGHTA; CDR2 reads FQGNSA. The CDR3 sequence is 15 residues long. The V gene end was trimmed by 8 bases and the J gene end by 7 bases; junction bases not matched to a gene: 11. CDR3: CASLPLGQGVEKLFF. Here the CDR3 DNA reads TGTGCCAGCTTACCGTTGGGACAGGGAGTTGAAAAACTGTTTTTT.

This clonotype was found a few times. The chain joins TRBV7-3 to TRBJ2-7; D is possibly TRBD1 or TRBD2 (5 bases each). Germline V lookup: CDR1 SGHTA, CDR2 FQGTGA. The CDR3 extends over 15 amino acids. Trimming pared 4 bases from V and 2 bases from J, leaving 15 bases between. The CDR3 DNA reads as TGTGCCAGCAGCTCGACCGGGACCCAGACCTACGAGCAGTACTTC. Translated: CASSSTGTQTYEQYF.

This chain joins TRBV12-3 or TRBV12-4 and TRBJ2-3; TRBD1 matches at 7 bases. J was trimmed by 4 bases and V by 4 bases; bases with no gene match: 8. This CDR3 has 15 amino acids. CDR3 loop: CASSSGTDGSDTQYF. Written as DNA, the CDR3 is TGTGCCAGCAGTTCCGGGACAGATGGATCAGATACGCAGTATTTT.

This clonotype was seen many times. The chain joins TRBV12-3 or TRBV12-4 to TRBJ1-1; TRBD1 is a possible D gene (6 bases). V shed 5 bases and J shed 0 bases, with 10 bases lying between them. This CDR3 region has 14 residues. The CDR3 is CASSRQALNTEAFF. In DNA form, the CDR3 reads TGTGCCAGCAGTCGACAGGCCCTGAACACTGAAGCTTTCTTT.

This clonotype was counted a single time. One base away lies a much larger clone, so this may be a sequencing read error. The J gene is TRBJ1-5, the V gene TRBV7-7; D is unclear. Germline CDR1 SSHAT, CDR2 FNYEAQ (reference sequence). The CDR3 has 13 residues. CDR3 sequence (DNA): TGTGCTAGCAGCCGCAGCAGCAATCCGCCCCAGCATTTT. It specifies CASSRSSNPPQHF.

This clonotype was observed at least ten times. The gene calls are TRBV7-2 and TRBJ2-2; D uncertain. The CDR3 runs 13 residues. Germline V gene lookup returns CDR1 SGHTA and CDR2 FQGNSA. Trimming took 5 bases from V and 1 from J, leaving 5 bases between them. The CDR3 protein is CASSRKNTGELFF. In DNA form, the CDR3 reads TGTGCCAGCAGCCGTAAGAACACCGGGGAGCTGTTTTTT.

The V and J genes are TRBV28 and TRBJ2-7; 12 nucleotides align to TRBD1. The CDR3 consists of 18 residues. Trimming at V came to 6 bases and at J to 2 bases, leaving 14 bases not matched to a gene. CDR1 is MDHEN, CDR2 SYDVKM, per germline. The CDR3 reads CASSTGTGGEYFPYEQYF. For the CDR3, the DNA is TGTGCCAGCAGCACCGGGACAGGGGGCGAGTATTTTCCCTACGAGCAGTACTTC. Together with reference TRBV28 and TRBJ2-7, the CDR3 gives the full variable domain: DVKVTQSSRYLVKRTGEKVFLECVQDMDHENMFWYRQDPGLGLRLIYFSYDVKMKEKGDIPEGYSVSREKKERFSLILESASTNQTSMYLCASSTGTGGEYFPYEQYFGPGTRLTVT.

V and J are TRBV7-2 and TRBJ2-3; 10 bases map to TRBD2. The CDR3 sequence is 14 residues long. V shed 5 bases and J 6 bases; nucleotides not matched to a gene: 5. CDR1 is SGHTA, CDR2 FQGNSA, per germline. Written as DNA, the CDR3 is TGTGCCAGCAGCCAAGGACTAGCGGTCGATACGCAGTATTTT. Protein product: CASSQGLAVDTQYF.

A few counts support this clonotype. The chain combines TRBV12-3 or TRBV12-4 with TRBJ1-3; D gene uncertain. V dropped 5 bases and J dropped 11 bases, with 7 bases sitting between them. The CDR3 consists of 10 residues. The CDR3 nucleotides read TGTGCCAGCAGTAGCCGCGCCATATATTTT. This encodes CASSSRAIYF.

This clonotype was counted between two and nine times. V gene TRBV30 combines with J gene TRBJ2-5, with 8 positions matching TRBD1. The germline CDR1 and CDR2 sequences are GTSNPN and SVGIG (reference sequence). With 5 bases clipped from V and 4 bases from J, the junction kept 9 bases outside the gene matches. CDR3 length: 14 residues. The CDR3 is CAWGQGDGRETQYF. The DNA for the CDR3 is TGTGCCTGGGGACAGGGCGACGGTAGAGAGACCCAGTACTTC.

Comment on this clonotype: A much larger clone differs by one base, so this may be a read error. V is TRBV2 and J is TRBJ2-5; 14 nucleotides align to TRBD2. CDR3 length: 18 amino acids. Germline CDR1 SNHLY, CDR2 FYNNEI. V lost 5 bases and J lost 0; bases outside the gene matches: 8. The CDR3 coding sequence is TGTGCCAGCAGTCCCGGACTAGCGGGGGGCACAAACCAAGAGACCCAGTACTTC. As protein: CASSPGLAGGTNQETQYF.

This CDR3 reads CASSSGGGQMNTEAFF. The CDR3 bases are TGCGCCAGCAGCTCCGGGGGGGGACAGATGAACACTGAAGCTTTCTTT. The chain couples TRBV5-1 to TRBJ1-1; 7 nucleotides match TRBD1. Per germline, CDR1 SGHRS and CDR2 YFSETQ. Losses at the gene ends were 3 bases for V and 0 bases for J; bases not matched to a gene: 8. CDR3 length: 16 residues.

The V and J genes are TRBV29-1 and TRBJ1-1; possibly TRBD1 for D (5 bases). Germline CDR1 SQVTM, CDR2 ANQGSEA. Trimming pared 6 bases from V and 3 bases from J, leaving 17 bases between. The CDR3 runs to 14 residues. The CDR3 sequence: CSVAPGRRDTEAFF. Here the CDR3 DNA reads TGCAGCGTAGCCCCAGGGAGGAGGGACACTGAAGCTTTCTTT.

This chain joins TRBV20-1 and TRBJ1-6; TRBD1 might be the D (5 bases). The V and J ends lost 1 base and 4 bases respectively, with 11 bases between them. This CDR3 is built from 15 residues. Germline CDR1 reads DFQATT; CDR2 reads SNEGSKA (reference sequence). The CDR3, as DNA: TGCAGTGCTAGAGTGGGGCCTAATTATAATTCACCCCTCCACTTT. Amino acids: CSARVGPNYNSPLHF.

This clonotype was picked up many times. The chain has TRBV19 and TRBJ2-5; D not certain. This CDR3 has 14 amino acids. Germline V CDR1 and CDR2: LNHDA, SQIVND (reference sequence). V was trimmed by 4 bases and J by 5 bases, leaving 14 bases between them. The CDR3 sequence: CASSTPRATETQYF. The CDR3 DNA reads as TGTGCCAGTAGTACCCCCCGGGCTACGGAGACCCAGTACTTC.